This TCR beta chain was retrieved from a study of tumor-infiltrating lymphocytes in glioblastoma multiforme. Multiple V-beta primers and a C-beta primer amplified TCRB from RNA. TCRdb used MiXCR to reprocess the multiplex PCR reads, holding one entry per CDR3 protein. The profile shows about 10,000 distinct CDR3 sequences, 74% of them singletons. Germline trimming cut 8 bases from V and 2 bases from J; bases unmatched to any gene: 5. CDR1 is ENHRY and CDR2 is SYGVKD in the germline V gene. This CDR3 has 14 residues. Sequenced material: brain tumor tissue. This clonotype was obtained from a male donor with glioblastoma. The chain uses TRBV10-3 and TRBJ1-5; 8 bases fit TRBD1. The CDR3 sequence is CAIAQGVRNQPQHF. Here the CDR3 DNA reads TGTGCCATCGCACAGGGGGTCCGCAATCAGCCCCAGCATTTT.